This T cell receptor (beta chain) originates from a study of T cells in Graves' hyperthyroidism and ophthalmopathy. Across the whole study: Initial diagnosis, before any treatment, was when peripheral blood was collected. The study's findings and limits: It was a median about seven months before onset that the model predicted ophthalmopathy.

Amplification yielded TCR beta CDR3 regions, with RNA transcripts as the source. First-round RT-PCR with HTBI primers amplified the TCR CDR3 region. TCRdb ran MiXCR on the multiplex PCR reads and lists one entry per CDR3 protein. The table has some 800,000 distinct CDR3 sequences, roughly 37% seen once; the top ten hold more than 7%. This clonotype came up a few times. Its specificity is not known. Source material for PBMCs was less than 12 ml fresh peripheral blood. Germline assignment: CDR1 SGHKS and CDR2 YYEKEE (reference sequence). With V trimmed by 4 bases and J by 3 bases, 4 bases remained unmatched. This CDR3 has 14 residues.

Input material: blood. This sequence joins TRBV5-5 and TRBJ2-7, with TRBD1 matching over 10 bases. The sequence was collected from a man younger than 35 with Graves' hyperthyroidism. The CDR3 sequence: CASSRTGGNYEQYF. The CDR3 bases are TGTGCCAGCAGCCGGACAGGGGGAAACTACGAGCAGTACTTC.